What follows are 9 T cell receptor beta chains derived from one specimen sequenced in a study of cytomegalovirus exposure and HLA in healthy donors. It was with 60 Vbeta and 13 Jbeta primers that the PCR ran. TCRdb's copy holds only in-frame clones and misses some; the assay was immunoSEQ multiplex PCR. This table holds approximately 110,000 clones, around 67% found once. The sample comprised PBMCs. The receptors were gathered from a man aged 55 to 70 in good health and CMV-seropositive.

The V and J genes are TRBV7-9 and TRBJ2-7, with D unresolved. The germline CDR1 and CDR2 sequences are SEHNR and FQNEAQ (reference sequence). The CDR3 has 13 residues. The V and J ends lost 3 bases and 10 bases respectively, with 16 bases between them. The CDR3 loop reads CASSFPGAFRQYF. CDR3 sequence (DNA): TGTGCCAGCAGCTTCCCTGGTGCGTTCCGTCAGTACTTC. Supplemented by reference TRBV7-9 and TRBJ2-7, the full variable domain reads DTGVSQNPRHKITKRGQNVTFRCDPISEHNRLYWYRQTLGQGPEFLTYFQNEAQLEKSRLLSDRFSAERPKGSFSTLEIQRTEQGDSAMYLCASSFPGAFRQYFGPGTRLTVT.

This clone was seen a few times. V and J are TRBV4-2 and TRBJ1-4, with D possibly being TRBD1 (5 bases). The length of the CDR3 is 16 residues. V was trimmed by 1 base and J by 12 bases, leaving 21 bases between them. From germline, CDR1 is LGHNA and CDR2 YNFKEQ. This CDR3 is CASSQVGGQGGKELFF. As DNA, the CDR3 is TGTGCCAGCAGCCAAGTCGGGGGTCAGGGAGGGAAAGAACTGTTTTTT.

This clone was seen only a few times. This chain joins TRBV27 and TRBJ2-7; no definite D call. The V end lost 3 bases, the J end lost 2 bases, and 8 bases lay between the germline ends. The germline V gene has CDR1 MNHEY and CDR2 SMNVEV (reference sequence). The CDR3 is 13 residues long. CDR3 nucleotide sequence: TGTGCCAGCAGTTTGGTGAGAACCTACGAGCAGTACTTC. The encoded protein is CASSLVRTYEQYF.

The V and J genes are TRBV29-1 and TRBJ2-3; D gene uncertain. V was shortened by 8 bases and J by 7 bases, with 13 bases between the two germline ends. Germline values: CDR1 SQVTM, CDR2 ANQGSEA. The CDR3 contains 11 residues. CDR3 DNA: TGCAGCACCCAGGATGTTAATACGCAGTATTTT. This gives the protein CSTQDVNTQYF.

V usage is TRBV4-2 and J usage is TRBJ1-1, with D perhaps matching TRBD1 (6 bases). Germline-derived CDR1 and CDR2 are LGHNA and YNFKEQ. The CDR3 runs 17 residues. V was clipped by 1 base and J by 3 bases, with 18 bases between them. CDR3 residues: CASSQVKGQDSDTEAFF. Written as DNA, the CDR3 is TGTGCCAGCAGCCAAGTCAAAGGGCAGGACAGCGACACTGAAGCTTTCTTT.

The V call is TRBV7-9, the J call TRBJ2-5; D is possibly TRBD1 (5 bases). Germline V gene sequence: CDR1 SEHNR, CDR2 FQNEAQ (reference sequence). V was shortened by 1 base and J by 7 bases, with 10 bases between the two germline ends. This CDR3 contains 13 residues. The CDR3 protein is CASSLGIQGTQYF. Here the CDR3 DNA reads TGTGCCAGCAGCTTAGGAATCCAGGGGACCCAGTACTTC. Looking up the rest from reference TRBV7-9 and TRBJ2-5 gives the full variable domain: DTGVSQNPRHKITKRGQNVTFRCDPISEHNRLYWYRQTLGQGPEFLTYFQNEAQLEKSRLLSDRFSAERPKGSFSTLEIQRTEQGDSAMYLCASSLGIQGTQYFGPGTRLLVL.

The chain combines TRBV7-3 with TRBJ2-2; 10 bases match TRBD2. Per the germline V gene, CDR1 is SGHTA and CDR2 is FQGTGA. Losses at the gene ends were 5 bases for V and 5 bases for J; bases not matched to a gene: 5. The CDR3 runs to 15 residues. In DNA form, the CDR3 reads TGTGCCAGCAGCCCCCGACTAGCGGGTACCGGGGAGCTGTTTTTT. Translating gives CASSPRLAGTGELFF.

The sample holds one count of this clone. This chain links TRBV5-1 with TRBJ2-3; D perhaps matches TRBD2 (7 bases). Per the germline V gene, CDR1 is SGHRS and CDR2 is YFSETQ. V was shortened by 5 bases and J by 1 base, with 14 bases between the two germline ends. This CDR3 has 15 amino acids. CDR3 coding DNA: TGCGCCAGCAGACAGGGTGGGGGGGGCACAGATACGCAGTATTTT. Translation: CASRQGGGGTDTQYF.

The genes are TRBV19 and TRBJ2-5, with 11 bases that match TRBD2. The V gene end was trimmed by 1 base and the J gene end by 5 bases; junction bases not matched to a gene: 6. The CDR3 consists of 16 residues. Germline V lookup: CDR1 LNHDA, CDR2 SQIVND (reference sequence). The CDR3 sequence: CASSIVGTSGGETQYF. CDR3 sequence (DNA): TGTGCCAGTAGTATAGTTGGCACTAGCGGGGGTGAGACCCAGTACTTC.